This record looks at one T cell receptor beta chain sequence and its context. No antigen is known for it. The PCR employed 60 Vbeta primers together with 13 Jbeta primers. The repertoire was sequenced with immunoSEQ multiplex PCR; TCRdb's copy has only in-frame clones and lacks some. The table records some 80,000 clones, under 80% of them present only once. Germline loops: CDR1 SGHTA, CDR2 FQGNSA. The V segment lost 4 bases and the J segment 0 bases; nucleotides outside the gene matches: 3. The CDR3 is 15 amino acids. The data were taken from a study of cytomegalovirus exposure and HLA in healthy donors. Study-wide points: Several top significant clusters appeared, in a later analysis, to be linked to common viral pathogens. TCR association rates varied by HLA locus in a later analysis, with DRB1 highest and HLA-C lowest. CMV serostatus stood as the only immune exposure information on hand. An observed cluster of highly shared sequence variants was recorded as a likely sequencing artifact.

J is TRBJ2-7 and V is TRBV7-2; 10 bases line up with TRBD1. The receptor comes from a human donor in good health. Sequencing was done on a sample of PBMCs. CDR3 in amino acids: CASSSGQGSSYEQYF. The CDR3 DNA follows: TGTGCCAGCAGCTCGGGACAGGGGTCCTCCTACGAGCAGTACTTC. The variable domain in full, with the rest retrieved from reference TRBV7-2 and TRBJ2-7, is GAGVSQSPSNKVTEKGKDVELRCDPISGHTALYWYRQSLGQGLEFLIYFQGNSAPDKSGLPSDRFSAERTGGSVSTLTIQRTQQEDSAVYLCASSSGQGSSYEQYFGPGTRLTVT.